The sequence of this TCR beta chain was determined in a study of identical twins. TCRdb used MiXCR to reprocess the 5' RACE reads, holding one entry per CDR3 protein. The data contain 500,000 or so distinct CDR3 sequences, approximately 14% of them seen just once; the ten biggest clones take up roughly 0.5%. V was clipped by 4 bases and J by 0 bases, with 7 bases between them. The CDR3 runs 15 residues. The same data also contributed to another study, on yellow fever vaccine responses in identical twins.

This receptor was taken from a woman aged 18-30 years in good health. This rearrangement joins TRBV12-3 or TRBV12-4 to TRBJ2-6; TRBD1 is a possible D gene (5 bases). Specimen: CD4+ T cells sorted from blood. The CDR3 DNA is TGTGCCAGCAGTTACAGGAGCTCTGGGGCCAACGTCCTGACTTTC. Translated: CASSYRSSGANVLTF.